The clone carrying this T cell receptor beta chain was counted only a few times. The antigen remains undetermined. The sample belongs to a study of identical twins. In TCRdb, the 5' RACE reads were re-called with MiXCR into one record per CDR3 protein. The sample includes some 250,000 distinct CDR3 sequences, 6% to 7% of them seen just once. Overall study results and limits: Memory repertoires lacked the insertion deficit that abundant cord blood beta clonotypes showed.

Germline V gene lookup returns CDR1 MNHEY and CDR2 SMNVEV (reference sequence). The CDR3 contains 13 residues. V was trimmed by 2 bases and J by 0 bases, leaving 5 bases between them. These data also featured in a second study, about T cells expressing NK-cell markers. That source reports: About 6 donors had dominant NKG2C+ clonotypes that comprised about 1.0-7.0% of their CD8+ T cells.

The sequencing input was CD8+ T cells sorted from blood. This clonotype was sampled from a woman aged 18-29 years in good health. The chain recombines TRBV27 with TRBJ2-7; D is ambiguous. The CDR3 bases are TGTGCCAGCAGTTTAATGACCTCCTACGAGCAGTACTTC. It translates to CASSLMTSYEQYF.